The clone carrying this TCR beta chain was found once. Its antigen remains unknown. V lost 1 base, J lost 1 base, and 1 base stayed unmatched. The CDR3 is 16 amino acids. Germline values: CDR1 MGHRA, CDR2 YSYEKL. Only in-frame clones appear in the TCRdb table, and some are missing; sequencing was by immunoSEQ multiplex PCR. The sample has tens of thousands of clones; about 83% are singletons. The data derive from a study of OX40 agonist ivuxolimab in advanced cancers. The study's findings and limits: Relative to CD4+, CD8+ T cells held more expanded clones on average. There were also nonresponders showing low normalized T-cell clonal expansion.

Sequenced here: CD4+ or CD8+ T cells sorted from blood, sampled in a trial of the OX40 agonist ivuxolimab. This TCR was recovered from an adult with an advanced solid tumor such as melanoma, head and neck, liver or kidney cancer. The chain combines TRBV4-1 with TRBJ2-1; TRBD2 matches at 10 bases. CDR3 sequence reads: CASSQGTSGSYNEQFF. CDR3 in DNA: TGCGCCAGCAGCCAAGGGACTAGCGGATCCTACAATGAGCAGTTCTTC.